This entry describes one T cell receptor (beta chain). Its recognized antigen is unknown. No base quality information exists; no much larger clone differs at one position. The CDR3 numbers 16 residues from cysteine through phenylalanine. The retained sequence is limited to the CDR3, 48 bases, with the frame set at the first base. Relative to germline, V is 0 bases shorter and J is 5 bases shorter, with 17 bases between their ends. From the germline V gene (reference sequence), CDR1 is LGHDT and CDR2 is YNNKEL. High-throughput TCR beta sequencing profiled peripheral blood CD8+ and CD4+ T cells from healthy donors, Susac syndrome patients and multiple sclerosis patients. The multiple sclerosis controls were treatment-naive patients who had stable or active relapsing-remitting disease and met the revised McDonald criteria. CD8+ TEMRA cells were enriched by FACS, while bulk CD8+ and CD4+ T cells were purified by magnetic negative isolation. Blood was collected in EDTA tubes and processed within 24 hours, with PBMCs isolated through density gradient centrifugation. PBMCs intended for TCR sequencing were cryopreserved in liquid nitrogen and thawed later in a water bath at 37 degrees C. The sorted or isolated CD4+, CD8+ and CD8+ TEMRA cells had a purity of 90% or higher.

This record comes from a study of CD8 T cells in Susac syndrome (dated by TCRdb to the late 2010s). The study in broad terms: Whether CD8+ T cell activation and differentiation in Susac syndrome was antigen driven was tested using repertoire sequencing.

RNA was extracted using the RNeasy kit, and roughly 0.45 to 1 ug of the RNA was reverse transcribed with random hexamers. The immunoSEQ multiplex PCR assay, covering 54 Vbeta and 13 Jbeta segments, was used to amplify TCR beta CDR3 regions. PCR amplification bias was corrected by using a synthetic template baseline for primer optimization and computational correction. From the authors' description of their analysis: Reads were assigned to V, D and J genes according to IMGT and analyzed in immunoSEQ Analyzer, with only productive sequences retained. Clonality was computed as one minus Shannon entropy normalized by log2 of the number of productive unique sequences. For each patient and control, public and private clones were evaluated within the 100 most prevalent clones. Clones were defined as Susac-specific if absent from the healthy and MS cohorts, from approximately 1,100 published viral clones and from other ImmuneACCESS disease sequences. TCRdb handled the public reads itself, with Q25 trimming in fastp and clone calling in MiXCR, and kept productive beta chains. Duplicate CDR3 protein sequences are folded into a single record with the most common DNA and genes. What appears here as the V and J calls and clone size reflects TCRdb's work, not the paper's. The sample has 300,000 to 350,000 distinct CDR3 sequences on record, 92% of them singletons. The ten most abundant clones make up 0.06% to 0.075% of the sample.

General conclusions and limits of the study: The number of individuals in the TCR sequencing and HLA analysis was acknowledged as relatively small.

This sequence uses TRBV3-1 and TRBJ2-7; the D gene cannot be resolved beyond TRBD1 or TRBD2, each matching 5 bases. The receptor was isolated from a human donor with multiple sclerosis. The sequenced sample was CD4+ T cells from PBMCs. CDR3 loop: CASSQEPAGTHHEQYF. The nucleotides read TGTGCCAGCAGCCAAGAACCCGCAGGGACCCACCACGAGCAGTACTTC.